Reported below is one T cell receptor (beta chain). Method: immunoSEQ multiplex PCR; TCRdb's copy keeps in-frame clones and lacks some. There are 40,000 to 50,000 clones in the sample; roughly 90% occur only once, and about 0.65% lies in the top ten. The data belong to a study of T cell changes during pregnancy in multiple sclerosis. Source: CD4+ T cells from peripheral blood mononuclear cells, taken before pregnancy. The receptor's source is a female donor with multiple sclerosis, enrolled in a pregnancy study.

Here the CDR3 reads CASGQGADIQYF. Written as DNA, the CDR3 is TGTGCTAGTGGACAGGGGGCGGACATTCAGTACTTC. The V gene is TRBV12-5, the J gene TRBJ2-4, with 9 nucleotides matching TRBD1. Unmatched junction bases numbered 2, after V lost 6 bases and J lost 8 bases. The CDR3 has 12 residues. Germline loops: CDR1 LGHNT, CDR2 FRNRAP.